This TCR beta chain comes out of a study of shared clonotypes between healthy human individuals. Study context: A couple of female and three male donors aged 18 to 49 were enrolled. Donors had three CD4 naive, three CD4 memory, two CD8 naive and one CD8 memory plate apiece. Study observations and caveats: Between four donors, naive CD4 clonotypes were shared at a level of approximately 5%.

This table comes from immunoSEQ multiplex PCR, and its TCRdb copy is limited to in-frame clones, with some not included. The sample lists around 610,000 clones; roughly 96% were seen once. As to this clone: Its antigen is still unknown.

The CDR3 consists of 12 residues. The V end was cut by 6 bases, the J end by 5 bases, with 12 bases between. The germline CDR1 and CDR2 sequences are SGHDT and YYEEEE. CD45RO-negative, CCR7-positively selected cells formed the naive CD8 fraction, excluding terminally differentiated effector memory CD45RA+ cells. Sequencing was carried out using naive CD8+ T cells sorted from blood. The sequence came from a woman aged 30 to 39 in good health. The V call is TRBV5-6, the J call TRBJ2-7; D may match TRBD1 or TRBD2 (5 bases each). CDR3 residues: CASTLGTHEQYF. In DNA form, the CDR3 reads TGTGCCAGCACCCTCGGGACCCACGAGCAGTACTTC.